This T cell receptor (beta chain) originates from a study of beta chain features in type 1 diabetes. On this clone: The target antigen is unknown.

Expressed TCRB transcripts were sequenced because the isolated RNA had all been reverse transcribed beforehand. Here immunoSEQ multiplex PCR was the method, and the copy in TCRdb shows in-frame clones only, minus some. The data hold 130,000 to 150,000 clones, with about 44% observed a single time. Study-level findings and limits: Comparison showed that naive, central memory and Treg TCRB repertoires appeared more similar among patients than among healthy donors.

V was pared by 2 bases and J by 1 base, with 7 bases between. The germline gives CDR1 SQVTM, CDR2 ANQGSEA. This CDR3 has 13 amino acids. This TCR derives from a young man in good health. The chain has TRBV29-1 and TRBJ2-3, with a weak D call TRBD2 (6 bases). Source material: Tregs from blood. CDR3 in amino acids: CSVEPGGTDTQYF. CDR3 nucleotides: TGCAGCGTTGAACCGGGGGGCACAGATACGCAGTATTTT.